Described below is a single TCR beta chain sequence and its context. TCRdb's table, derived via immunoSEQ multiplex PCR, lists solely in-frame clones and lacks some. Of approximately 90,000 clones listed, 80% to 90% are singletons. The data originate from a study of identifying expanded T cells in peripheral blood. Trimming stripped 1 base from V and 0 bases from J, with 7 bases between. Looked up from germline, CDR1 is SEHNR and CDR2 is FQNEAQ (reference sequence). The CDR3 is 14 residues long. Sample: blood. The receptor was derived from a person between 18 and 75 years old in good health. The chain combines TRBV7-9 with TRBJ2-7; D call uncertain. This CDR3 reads CASSLGSPSYEQYF. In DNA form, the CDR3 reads TGTGCCAGCAGCTTAGGGTCACCCTCCTACGAGCAGTACTTC. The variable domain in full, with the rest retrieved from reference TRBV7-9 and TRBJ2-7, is DTGVSQNPRHKITKRGQNVTFRCDPISEHNRLYWYRQTLGQGPEFLTYFQNEAQLEKSRLLSDRFSAERPKGSFSTLEIQRTEQGDSAMYLCASSLGSPSYEQYFGPGTRLTVT.